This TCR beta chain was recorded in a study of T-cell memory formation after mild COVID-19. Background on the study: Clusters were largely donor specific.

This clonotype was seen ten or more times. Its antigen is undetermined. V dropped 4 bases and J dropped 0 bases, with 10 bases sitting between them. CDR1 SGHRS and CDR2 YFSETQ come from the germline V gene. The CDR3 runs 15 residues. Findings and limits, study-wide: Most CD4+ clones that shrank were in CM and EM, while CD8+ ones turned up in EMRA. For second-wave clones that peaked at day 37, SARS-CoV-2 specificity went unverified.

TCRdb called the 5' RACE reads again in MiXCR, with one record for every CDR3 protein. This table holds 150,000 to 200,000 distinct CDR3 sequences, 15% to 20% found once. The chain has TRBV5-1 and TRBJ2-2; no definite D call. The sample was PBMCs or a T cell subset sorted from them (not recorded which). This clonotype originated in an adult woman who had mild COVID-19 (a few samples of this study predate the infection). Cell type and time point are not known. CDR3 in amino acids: CASSLPAANTGELFF. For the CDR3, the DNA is TGCGCCAGCAGCCTTCCTGCAGCGAACACCGGGGAGCTGTTTTTT.